The clone carrying this T cell receptor (beta chain) was found once. Antigen: not known. V lost 1 base to trimming and J lost 8 bases, with 8 bases between them. CDR3 length: 13 amino acids. Germline CDR1 SEHNR, CDR2 FQNEAQ (reference sequence). The data were obtained in a study of radiation and T cells in renal cell carcinoma. For the study at large: Nephrectomy followed 15 Gy stereotactic body radiation by 4 weeks.

The method was immunoSEQ multiplex PCR; TCRdb's version includes in-frame clones alone and lacks a portion of them. The sample holds 100,000 to 150,000 clones, 81% seen once. Regarding the study as a whole: In blood, top tumor clones expanded by 2 weeks, shrinking by 4. Pretreatment tumor biopsies were lacking, so baseline clonotypes are unknown.

The time point denotes: blood 2 weeks post-SBRT. Noted treatment: 15 Gy SBRT to primary tumor, nephrectomy 4 weeks later. Radiation-treated patients gave blood at baseline, week 2 and week 4. Specimen: blood, collected from a patient whose treatment included radiotherapy and nephrectomy. The receptor's source is a man in his forties or fifties with renal cell carcinoma. The chain couples TRBV7-9 to TRBJ2-2; D is unresolved. The CDR3 spells CASSLGKAGELFF. Here the CDR3 DNA reads TGTGCCAGCAGCTTAGGAAAGGCGGGGGAGCTGTTTTTT. The whole variable domain, remainder taken from reference TRBV7-9 and TRBJ2-2, is DTGVSQNPRHKITKRGQNVTFRCDPISEHNRLYWYRQTLGQGPEFLTYFQNEAQLEKSRLLSDRFSAERPKGSFSTLEIQRTEQGDSAMYLCASSLGKAGELFFGEGSRLTVL.